These 16 T cell receptor beta chains originate from one sample sequenced in a study of T cells in localized non-small cell lung cancer (dated by TCRdb to 2020 to 2021). The library was generated by the immunoSEQ multiplex PCR assay. TCRdb provides this immuneACCESS table in a form limited to in-frame rearrangements. Some clones are lacking; in checked studies, under half of them reflect an unresolved V gene, and why the rest are absent is not known. The sample table lists 20,000 to 25,000 clones, about 85% of them with a count of one. The biggest ten clones account for approximately 24% of the sample. Material: PBMCs, obtained before any cancer treatment. These TCRs come from a man between 40 and 75 years old with stage II squamous cell lung carcinoma.

Worth noting for this clone: Other DNA sequences in this specimen translate into the identical CDR3. This chain uses TRBV4-3 with TRBJ1-2; 7 positions match TRBD1. The germline CDR1 and CDR2 sequences are LGHNA and YSLEER. This CDR3 has 11 residues. V gave up 3 bases and J gave up 11 bases; unmatched junction bases: 3. CDR3 sequence reads: CASSQAGGYTF. DNA of the CDR3: TGCGCCAGCAGCCAGGCAGGGGGTTACACCTTC.

J is TRBJ2-7 and V is TRBV28, with no clear D. This CDR3 spans 12 amino acids. CDR1 and CDR2 from the germline V gene are MDHEN and SYDVKM. Trimming cost V 5 bases and J 4 bases, with 9 bases left between them. The CDR3 sequence is CASSLNRYEQYF. The CDR3 DNA sequence: TGTGCCAGCAGTCTCAACCGTTACGAGCAGTACTTC.

In DNA, the CDR3 is TGTGCCAGCAGTTTATACGGGTTGGTACTCTACAATGAGCAGTTCTTC. Protein product: CASSLYGLVLYNEQFF. The chain is built from TRBV27 and TRBJ2-1; D ambiguous. CDR1 and CDR2 (germline): MNHEY, SMNVEV (reference sequence). This CDR3 region has 16 residues. The V and J ends lost 1 base and 3 bases respectively, with 13 bases between them.

V usage is TRBV27 and J usage is TRBJ2-6, with 9 bases matching TRBD1. Germline lookup yields CDR1 MNHEY and CDR2 SMNVEV (reference sequence). The trim removed 5 bases at V and 6 bases at J, leaving 11 bases unmatched. This CDR3 contains 17 residues. Here the CDR3 DNA reads TGTGCCAGCAGTGGAGGGACAGGGAGGTTTAAGGCCAACGTCCTGACTTTC. Protein: CASSGGTGRFKANVLTF.

This clone was detected only once. The rearrangement uses TRBV6-5 and TRBJ1-2, with TRBD1 matching over 10 bases. J lost 7 bases, V lost 2 bases, and 7 bases had no gene match. The CDR3 is 15 amino acids. Germline CDR1 is MNHEY and CDR2 is SVGAGI. DNA of the CDR3: TGTGCCAGCAGTTACGCAGGACAGGGGGTCTTTGGCTACACCTTC. Its protein is CASSYAGQGVFGYTF.

Comments on this clone: A much bigger clone sits one base away, suggesting this may be a read error. This chain uses TRBV28 with TRBJ1-1; 7 bases agree with TRBD1. The length of the CDR3 is 14 residues. The germline V gene has CDR1 MDHEN and CDR2 SYDVKM. The CDR3 nucleotides read TGTGCCGGCAGTAGGGACAGTACGAACACTGAAGCTTTCTTT. Translation gives CAGSRDSTNTEAFF.

This chain links TRBV7-8 with TRBJ1-5; D unclear. Germline CDR1 SGHVS, CDR2 FQNEAQ. Trimming left V 1 base short and J 4 bases short, with 8 bases between. The CDR3 has 14 amino acids. CDR3 residues: CASSLGGGNQPQHF. CDR3 nucleotides: TGTGCCAGCAGCTTAGGGGGAGGTAATCAGCCCCAGCATTTT.

This clone is deemed large (0.1 to 1%). J is TRBJ2-5 and V is TRBV5-3; D not resolved. TRBV5-3 is known as an ORF, though its function is uncertain. V lost 1 base and J lost 2, with 9 bases in between. The CDR3 runs to 14 residues. CDR3 loop: CARSLSLLQETQYF. The CDR3, as DNA: TGTGCCAGAAGCTTGAGCCTGTTACAAGAGACCCAGTACTTC.

The genes are TRBV5-6 and TRBJ1-5, with D possibly being TRBD1 (5 bases). This CDR3 is 13 amino acids long. Germline lookup yields CDR1 SGHDT and CDR2 YYEEEE. V lost 3 bases and J 10 bases, leaving 14 bases between the germline ends. The CDR3 DNA reads as TGTGCCAGCAGCTGGACGACAGCAGGTCCCCAGCATTTT. Amino acids: CASSWTTAGPQHF.

The chain uses TRBV27 and TRBJ2-3; possibly TRBD1 for D (6 bases). The V gene lost 4 bases and the J gene lost 4 bases, with 21 bases spanning the gap. Germline V CDR1 and CDR2: MNHEY, SMNVEV (reference sequence). The CDR3 contains 17 residues. The CDR3 sequence is CASSSKPLGGVPDTQYF. The CDR3 DNA reads as TGTGCCAGCAGTTCCAAACCCCTAGGGGGTGTCCCAGATACGCAGTATTTT.

As DNA, the CDR3 is TGTGCCAGCAGTTTCAATCAGGGTCCCTACGAGCAGTACTTC. This sequence encodes CASSFNQGPYEQYF. This chain links TRBV27 with TRBJ2-7, with a weak D call TRBD1 (5 bases). V lost 3 bases to trimming and J lost 2 bases, with 11 bases between them. Per the germline V gene, CDR1 is MNHEY and CDR2 is SMNVEV (reference sequence). The CDR3 has 14 amino acids.

The chain couples TRBV5-1 to TRBJ2-5; TRBD1 is a possible D gene (6 bases). The CDR3 loop spans 14 amino acids. Germline V gene lookup returns CDR1 SGHRS and CDR2 YFSETQ. Deletions cut 2 bases from V and 2 bases from J, with 10 bases between. In nucleotides, the CDR3 is TGCGCCAGCAGCTTTCAGGGGCCGCAAGAGACCCAGTACTTC. It encodes CASSFQGPQETQYF.

This rearrangement joins TRBV19 to TRBJ2-5; tentatively, D is TRBD1 or TRBD2 (5 bases each). CDR3 length: 14 amino acids. Germline lookup yields CDR1 LNHDA and CDR2 SQIVND (reference sequence). Trimming left V 5 bases short and J 1 base short, with 11 bases between. CDR3 nucleotides: TGTGCCAGTAGTGCGTCCGGGGCCCAAGAGACCCAGTACTTC. Protein: CASSASGAQETQYF.

The chain is built from TRBV28 and TRBJ1-2; D might be TRBD1 (6 bases). Germline V gene lookup returns CDR1 MDHEN and CDR2 SYDVKM. The CDR3 has 16 amino acids. V lost 5 bases, J lost 5 bases, and 21 bases lay in between. The CDR3 sequence: CASSSSRGDTIYGYTF. In DNA, the CDR3 is TGTGCCAGCAGTAGTTCCCGGGGGGACACAATTTATGGCTACACCTTC.

The rearrangement joins TRBV6-6 to TRBJ1-1, with TRBD1 identical over 7 bases. V lost 10 bases to trimming and J lost 4 bases; unmatched junction nucleotides: 6. Germline-derived CDR1 and CDR2 are MNHNY and SVGAGI (reference sequence). CDR3 length equals 12 residues. CDR3 nucleotides: TGTGCCACTTGCGAGGGGGCCACTGAAGCTTTCTTT. Translating it yields CATCEGATEAFF.

In DNA form, the CDR3 reads TGTGCCAGCAAAGTTGGGGGGAACACTGAAGCTTTCTTT. This gives the protein CASKVGGNTEAFF. The chain couples TRBV7-9 to TRBJ1-1; possible D gene TRBD1, 5 bases. Germline V gene lookup returns CDR1 SEHNR and CDR2 FQNEAQ (reference sequence). V shed 7 bases and J shed 1 base, with 10 bases lying between them. The CDR3 is 13 residues long.